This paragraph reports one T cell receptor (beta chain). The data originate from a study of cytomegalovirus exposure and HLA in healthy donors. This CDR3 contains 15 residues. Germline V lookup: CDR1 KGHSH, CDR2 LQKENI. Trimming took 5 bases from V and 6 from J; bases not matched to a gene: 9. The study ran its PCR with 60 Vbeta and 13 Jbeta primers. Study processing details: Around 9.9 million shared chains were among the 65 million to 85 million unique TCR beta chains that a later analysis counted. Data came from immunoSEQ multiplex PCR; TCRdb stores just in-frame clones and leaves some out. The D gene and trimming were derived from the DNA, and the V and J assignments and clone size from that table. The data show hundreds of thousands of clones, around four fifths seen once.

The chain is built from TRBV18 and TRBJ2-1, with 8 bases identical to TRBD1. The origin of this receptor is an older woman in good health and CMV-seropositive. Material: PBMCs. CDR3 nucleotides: TGTGCCAGCTCATTTGACAGGGGCGCTTTCAATGAGCAGTTCTTC. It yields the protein CASSFDRGAFNEQFF.